These T cell receptor beta chains were read from a single sample in a study of OX40 agonist ivuxolimab in advanced cancers. Generated by immunoSEQ multiplex PCR, the TCRdb table keeps only in-frame clones and is missing some. The repertoire holds roughly 80,000 clones, with 70% to 90% as singletons. The specimen comprised CD4+ or CD8+ T cells sorted from blood, sampled in a trial of the OX40 agonist ivuxolimab. These receptor sequences come from an adult with an advanced solid tumor such as melanoma, head and neck, liver or kidney cancer. Both conserved end residues are part of each CDR3. The order of the fields is CDR3 DNA, CDR3 protein, J gene, clone size, D gene, V gene. The D gene is left open where the match is weak. Clone sizes are given selectively: once, few, many, or a class where the clone is expanded.

TGTGCCAGCTCACCCAACCAACAGGGGGCCGGAACCAAAAACATTCAGTACTTC | CASSPNQQGAGTKNIQYF | TRBJ2-4 | . | TRBD1 | TRBV18
TGCAGCGTTGAAGGAAGGTCCGGGGGCGAGAAGACCCAGTACTTC | CSVEGRSGGEKTQYF | TRBJ2-5 | once | . | TRBV29-1
TGTGCCATCAGGCCACAGGGAGGGGACGAGCAGTACTTC | CAIRPQGGDEQYF | TRBJ2-7 | . | . | TRBV10-3
TGTGCCAGCACCCGAGCGGGGGTTATGGCGCAGTACTTC | CASTRAGVMAQYF | TRBJ2-7 | . | TRBD2 | TRBV2
TGTGCCAGCAGCCCCCGGGCAGGGGGCGTAACTGAAGCTTTCTTT | CASSPRAGGVTEAFF | TRBJ1-1 | . | TRBD1 | TRBV11-1
TGTGCCAGCAGCTGGGACGCACGAGGGGACTATGGCTACACCTTC | CASSWDARGDYGYTF | TRBJ1-2 | . | . | TRBV7-9
TGTGCCTGGAGTGTAACGGAAAGGCGAGGCTACACCTTC | CAWSVTERRGYTF | TRBJ1-2 | . | . | TRBV30
TGTGCCAGCAGCCGAGGCAGGGGCTACGAGCAGTACTTC | CASSRGRGYEQYF | TRBJ2-7 | . | . | TRBV13
TGTGCCTGGGCGGGGGGGCCCGGAAACATTCAGTACTTC | CAWAGGPGNIQYF | TRBJ2-4 | . | TRBD2 | TRBV30
TGTGCCAGCAGCCTAAACACAGGGGTCGAGACCCAGTACTTC | CASSLNTGVETQYF | TRBJ2-5 | . | TRBD1 | TRBV11-2
TGTGCCAGCAGTGGACAGGGGTCGGCCGGGGAGCTGTTTTTT | CASSGQGSAGELFF | TRBJ2-2 | . | TRBD1 | TRBV2
TGTGCCAGTAGTATCTGGGGACAGGGATACAATGAGCAGTTCTTC | CASSIWGQGYNEQFF | TRBJ2-1 | once | TRBD1 | TRBV19
TGTGCCAGCAGCTTATCTAGACAGACCTCTAACTATGGCTACACCTTC | CASSLSRQTSNYGYTF | TRBJ1-2 | . | . | TRBV7-2
TGTGCCAGCTCATCGACTAGCGCCCGCTCCTACGAGCAGTACTTC | CASSSTSARSYEQYF | TRBJ2-7 | . | TRBD2 | TRBV18
TGCGCCAGCAGCTTGGACCCGGGGGTTGAGACCCAGTACTTC | CASSLDPGVETQYF | TRBJ2-5 | few | . | TRBV5-1
TGTGCCAGCAGTGGTTTGGACAGGCGGATGGAGCAGTACTTC | CASSGLDRRMEQYF | TRBJ2-7 | . | TRBD1 | TRBV25-1
TGTGCCAGCAGTTTGCGACAGGGGGGCGAAAAACTGTTTTTT | CASSLRQGGEKLFF | TRBJ1-4 | . | TRBD1 | TRBV27
TGTGCCAGCAGTGACCCGGGACTCTTAACCGGGGAGCTGTTTTTT | CASSDPGLLTGELFF | TRBJ2-2 | . | . | TRBV6-1
TGTGCCAGCAGCCAAGCGGGGGGGAGACAGCCCCAGCATTTT | CASSQAGGRQPQHF | TRBJ1-5 | . | . | TRBV28
TGTGCCAGCAGCTTACCACAGGGAAGAACTGGGGCCAACGTCCTGACTTTC | CASSLPQGRTGANVLTF | TRBJ2-6 | once | . | TRBV11-2
TGTGCCAGCAGTTACTCGGGGGCGACCTACAATGAGCAGTTCTTC | CASSYSGATYNEQFF | TRBJ2-1 | . | . | TRBV6-5
TGTGCCAGTAGTCCCCCCAACAACTACGAGCAGTACTTC | CASSPPNNYEQYF | TRBJ2-7 | once | . | TRBV19
TGTGCCAGCAGCTCCGGGACAGCCCTTAGCGCTATCTATGGCTACACCTTC | CASSSGTALSAIYGYTF | TRBJ1-2 | . | TRBD1 | TRBV7-6
TGTGCCAGCAGCTTAGAGGTGAATTCACCCCTCCACTTT | CASSLEVNSPLHF | TRBJ1-6 | . | . | TRBV11-2
TGTGCCATCAGGGATGCGACAGGGTCTGGCTACACCTTC | CAIRDATGSGYTF | TRBJ1-2 | few | TRBD1 | TRBV10-3